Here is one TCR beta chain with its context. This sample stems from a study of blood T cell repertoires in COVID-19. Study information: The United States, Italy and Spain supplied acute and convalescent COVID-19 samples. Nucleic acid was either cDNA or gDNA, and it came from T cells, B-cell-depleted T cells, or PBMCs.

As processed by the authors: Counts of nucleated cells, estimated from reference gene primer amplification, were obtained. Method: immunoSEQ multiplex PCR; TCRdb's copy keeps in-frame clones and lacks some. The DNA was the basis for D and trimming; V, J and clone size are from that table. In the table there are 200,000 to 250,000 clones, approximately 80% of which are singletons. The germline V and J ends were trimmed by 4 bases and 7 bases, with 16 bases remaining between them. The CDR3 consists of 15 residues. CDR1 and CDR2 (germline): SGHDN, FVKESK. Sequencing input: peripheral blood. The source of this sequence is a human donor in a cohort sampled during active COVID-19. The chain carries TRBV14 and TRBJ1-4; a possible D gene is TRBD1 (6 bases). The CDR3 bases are TGTGCCAGCAGCCCTACAGGGCCCCACGCTGAAAAACTGTTTTTT. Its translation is CASSPTGPHAEKLFF.